Sequencing of this T cell receptor (beta chain) was carried out in a study of cytomegalovirus exposure and HLA in healthy donors. Healthy bone marrow donors supplied every sample. It was with 60 Vbeta and 13 Jbeta primers that the PCR ran. The assay was immunoSEQ multiplex PCR, and TCRdb's table has in-frame clones only and misses some. Of about 190,000 clones detected, 81% appear once; the ten largest clones hold 1.5% to 2%. The CDR3 length is 15 residues. V was shortened by 3 bases and J by 5 bases, with 17 bases between the two germline ends. CDR1 is SGDLS, CDR2 YYNGEE, per germline. The sequence derives from a man between 18 and 35 years old in good health and CMV-seronegative. Sequences were obtained from PBMCs. The V gene is TRBV9, the J gene TRBJ2-5, with D maybe TRBD2 (7 bases). Here the CDR3 reads CASSAWGGASETQYF. The CDR3 nucleotides are TGTGCCAGCAGCGCTTGGGGGGGGGCCTCTGAGACCCAGTACTTC.